This record covers a single T cell receptor (beta chain). Its antigen is as yet unknown. Germline CDR1 reads SEHNR; CDR2 reads FQNEAQ (reference sequence). CDR3 length equals 15 residues. V was shortened by 6 bases and J by 0 bases, with 14 bases between the two germline ends. This record comes from a study of cytomegalovirus exposure and HLA in healthy donors. Study-level information: The 100 to 150 validation repertoires and the approximately 630 first-cohort repertoires shared a platform, a later analysis reported.

Study conclusions and caveats: Altogether, 160 or so TCR beta chains were recorded as cytomegalovirus-associated. The classifier, whose performance was assessed in both the original and validation cohorts, reportedly diagnosed cytomegalovirus status with high specificity and sensitivity.

This table comes from immunoSEQ multiplex PCR, and its TCRdb copy is limited to in-frame clones, with some not included. Of 100,000 to 150,000 clones listed, roughly 87% were seen once; the top ten hold 1.1%. Sequenced input: PBMCs. The clonotype originates from a woman aged 18-29 years in good health and CMV-seronegative. The genes are TRBV7-9 and TRBJ2-5; D may be TRBD1 (6 bases). CDR3 in amino acids: CASRLDRRDQETQYF. In DNA form, the CDR3 reads TGTGCCAGCAGGTTGGACAGACGCGACCAAGAGACCCAGTACTTC.